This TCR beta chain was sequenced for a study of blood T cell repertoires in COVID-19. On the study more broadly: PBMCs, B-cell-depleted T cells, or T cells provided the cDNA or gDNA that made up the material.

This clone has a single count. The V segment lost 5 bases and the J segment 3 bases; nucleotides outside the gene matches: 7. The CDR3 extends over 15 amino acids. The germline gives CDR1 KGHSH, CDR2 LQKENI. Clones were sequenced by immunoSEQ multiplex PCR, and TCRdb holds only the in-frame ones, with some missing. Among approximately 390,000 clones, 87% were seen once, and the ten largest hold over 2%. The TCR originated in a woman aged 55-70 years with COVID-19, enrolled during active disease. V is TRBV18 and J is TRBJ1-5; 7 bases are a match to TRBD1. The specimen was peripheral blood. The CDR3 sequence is CASSSGTANNQPQHF. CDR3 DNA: TGTGCCAGCTCATCCGGGACAGCCAACAATCAGCCCCAGCATTTT.